The 24 T cell receptor beta chains in this list originate from one sample, sequenced in a study of CD8 T cells in Susac syndrome. An input of about 0.5 to 1 ug of RNA was subjected to reverse transcription using random hexamers. TCRdb itself ran the immunoSEQ multiplex PCR reads through MiXCR, one entry per CDR3 protein. The top ten hold about 0.15% of the sample, which has 55,000 to 80,000 distinct CDR3 sequences, 93% seen once. The material sequenced was CD4+ T cells from PBMCs. The receptors shown here come from a human donor with Susac syndrome.

The chain employs TRBV30 and TRBJ1-4; D not resolved. V was clipped by 3 bases and J by 5 bases, with 7 bases between them. Germline CDR1 is GTSNPN and CDR2 is SVGIG (reference sequence). The CDR3 loop spans 12 amino acids. CDR3 sequence (DNA): TGTGCCTGGAGGGGGTCAAATGAAAAACTGTTTTTT. Amino acid sequence: CAWRGSNEKLFF.

The chain couples TRBV2 to TRBJ1-3, with D maybe TRBD1 (6 bases). The V end lost 5 bases, the J end lost 0 bases, and 11 bases lay between the germline ends. Germline loops: CDR1 SNHLY, CDR2 FYNNEI. The length of the CDR3 is 15 residues. The CDR3 protein is CASSLQGSSGNTIYF. Written as DNA, the CDR3 is TGTGCCAGCAGTCTACAGGGTTCCTCTGGAAACACCATATATTTT.

This clonotype was found a few times. One junction end does not reproduce the germline sequence, and a read error may be involved. CDR3 residues: CASSYSNIRTGSLYEQYF. The CDR3 coding sequence is TGTGCCAGCAGTTACTCGAACATTAGGACAGGATCCCTATACGAACAGTACTTC. The V and J genes are TRBV6-5 and TRBJ2-7, with 7 bases lining up with TRBD1. CDR1 and CDR2 from the germline V gene are MNHEY and SVGAGI. CDR3 length equals 18 residues.

The V call is TRBV30, the J call TRBJ2-5; weak D call: TRBD1 (5 bases). V lost 0 bases, J lost 2 bases, and 13 bases lay in between. Germline V gives CDR1 GTSNPN, CDR2 SVGIG (reference sequence). CDR3 size: 15 residues. In DNA form, the CDR3 reads TGTGCCTGGAGTGTTGGTGTGGGGCAGCAAGAGACCCAGTACTTC. Translating it yields CAWSVGVGQQETQYF. The whole variable domain, filled in from reference TRBV30 and TRBJ2-5, reads SQTIHQWPATLVQPVGSPLSLECTVEGTSNPNLYWYRQAAGRGLQLLFYSVGIGQISSEVPQNLSASRPQDRQFILSSKKLLLSDSGFYLCAWSVGVGQQETQYFGPGTRLLVL.

The chain recombines TRBV28 with TRBJ1-1, with D possibly being TRBD1 (5 bases). V was trimmed by 6 bases and J by 0 bases, leaving 14 bases between them. Germline-derived CDR1 and CDR2 are MDHEN and SYDVKM. The CDR3 contains 15 residues. The CDR3: CASRPPGLLNTEAFF. In nucleotides, the CDR3 is TGTGCCAGCAGGCCTCCGGGACTTTTGAACACTGAAGCTTTCTTT.

The V gene is TRBV3-1, the J gene TRBJ1-2, with D unclear. Between the trimmed V and J ends, which lost 3 bases and 6 bases, there was a span of 14 bases. Germline CDR1 is LGHDT and CDR2 is YNNKEL (reference sequence). The CDR3 is made up of 14 amino acids. The CDR3 sequence is CASSHLHVGHGYTF. The CDR3, as DNA: TGTGCCAGCAGCCACCTCCACGTCGGTCATGGCTACACCTTC.

CDR3 DNA: TGTGCCAGCAGCGAATGGGGAGAGCAGTTCTTC. It codes for CASSEWGEQFF. The chain carries TRBV3-1 and TRBJ2-1; D unresolved. Deletions cut 5 bases from V and 10 bases from J, with 9 bases between. Germline CDR1 and CDR2: LGHDT and YNNKEL (reference sequence). CDR3 size: 11 residues.

V is TRBV7-3 and J is TRBJ2-7; tentative D call: TRBD2 (5 bases). The germline gives CDR1 SGHTA, CDR2 FQGTGA. This CDR3 spans 15 amino acids. Trimming cost V 1 base and J 2 bases, with 12 bases left between them. The CDR3: CASSLNRRGTYEQYF. CDR3 DNA sequence: TGTGCCAGCAGCTTAAATCGCCGAGGGACCTACGAGCAGTACTTC.

The chain employs TRBV6-2 or TRBV6-3 and TRBJ1-3; D remains ambiguous. The V end lost 5 bases, the J end lost 0 bases, and 8 bases lay between the germline ends. The CDR3 is 14 residues long. Germline-derived CDR1 and CDR2 are MNHEY and SVGEGT. CDR3 sequence (DNA): TGTGCCAGCAGTCGGGCTTCCTCTGGAAACACCATATATTTT. Its protein is CASSRASSGNTIYF.

V and J are TRBV7-3 and TRBJ2-7, with D maybe TRBD2 (5 bases). Trimming cost V 5 bases and J 5 bases, with 19 bases left between them. This CDR3 is built from 15 residues. Germline assignment: CDR1 SGHTA and CDR2 FQGTGA. CDR3 residues: CASSPTRSGINEQYF. Here the CDR3 DNA reads TGTGCCAGCAGCCCTACGAGGTCGGGGATCAACGAGCAGTACTTC.

This chain connects TRBV5-1 to TRBJ1-1, with 9 positions matching TRBD1. Germline V gene sequence: CDR1 SGHRS, CDR2 YFSETQ. V lost 4 bases to trimming and J lost 3 bases; unmatched junction nucleotides: 7. This CDR3 comprises 15 residues. CDR3: CASSQSRDRDTEAFF. The DNA for the CDR3 is TGCGCCAGCAGCCAATCCCGGGACAGGGACACTGAAGCTTTCTTT.

This sequence joins TRBV6-5 and TRBJ1-6, with 8 bases aligning to TRBD1. The CDR3 is made up of 15 amino acids. J was trimmed by 9 bases and V by 0 bases; bases with no gene match: 4. The V gene's germline CDR1 is MNHEY and CDR2 SVGAGI. The CDR3 reads CASSYSGQGASPLHF. In DNA, the CDR3 is TGTGCCAGCAGTTACTCGGGCCAGGGGGCTTCACCCCTCCACTTT.

V usage is TRBV20-1 and J usage is TRBJ1-2; no firm D call. This CDR3 contains 12 residues. Germline-derived CDR1 and CDR2 are DFQATT and SNEGSKA (reference sequence). Trimming removed 3 bases at V and 4 bases at J, with 9 bases between. CDR3 loop: CSARQSGYGYTF. CDR3 nucleotide sequence: TGCAGTGCTAGGCAGAGCGGCTATGGCTACACCTTC.

The CDR3 DNA follows: TGTGCCAGCTCACCACGGTTACTGAGACAAGCTCCCAATGAGCAGTTCTTC. It specifies CASSPRLLRQAPNEQFF. The genes are TRBV18 and TRBJ2-1, with D unclear. The germline CDR1 and CDR2 sequences are KGHSH and LQKENI. V lost 1 base, J lost 6 bases, and 19 bases lay in between. The CDR3 sequence is 17 residues long.

The J gene is TRBJ2-7, the V gene TRBV5-4; D call uncertain. V lost 0 bases and J 6 bases, leaving 10 bases between the germline ends. Germline-derived CDR1 and CDR2 are SGHNT and YYREEE (reference sequence). The CDR3 has 13 residues. The CDR3 here is CASSLAEFREQYF. The CDR3 DNA sequence: TGTGCCAGCAGCTTGGCTGAGTTCCGCGAGCAGTACTTC.

The DNA for the CDR3 is TGTGCCAGCAGTTACTCGCTTCCAGGGGGAGGTGAAAAACTGTTTTTT. This gives the protein CASSYSLPGGGEKLFF. This chain joins TRBV6-2 or TRBV6-3 and TRBJ1-4; 7 positions agree with TRBD1. Trimming at V came to 0 bases and at J to 7 bases, leaving 8 bases not matched to a gene. The CDR3 runs to 16 residues. Germline V gives CDR1 MNHEY, CDR2 SVGEGT.

The chain carries TRBV28 and TRBJ2-7; no reliable D call. The CDR3 loop spans 13 amino acids. V shed 3 bases and J shed 5 bases, with 11 bases lying between them. From germline, CDR1 is MDHEN and CDR2 SYDVKM. CDR3 region: CASSLYSWDEQYF. CDR3 in DNA: TGTGCCAGCAGTTTGTACAGTTGGGACGAGCAGTACTTC. Complete variable domain (other parts from reference TRBV28 and TRBJ2-7): DVKVTQSSRYLVKRTGEKVFLECVQDMDHENMFWYRQDPGLGLRLIYFSYDVKMKEKGDIPEGYSVSREKKERFSLILESASTNQTSMYLCASSLYSWDEQYFGPGTRLTVT.

The chain is built from TRBV28 and TRBJ1-1, with D unclear. Trimming removed 5 bases from V and 4 bases from J, with 17 bases in between. Germline CDR1 is MDHEN and CDR2 is SYDVKM. The CDR3 is made up of 15 amino acids. This CDR3 reads CASSTYVLRSTEAFF. The DNA for the CDR3 is TGTGCCAGCAGTACCTACGTTCTGAGGTCCACTGAAGCTTTCTTT.

The sample holds a few counts of this clonotype. The DNA for the CDR3 is TGTGCCAGCAGTCCCCTTGGGGCCGTACTCACCGGGGAGCTGTTTTTT. Amino acids: CASSPLGAVLTGELFF. The chain combines TRBV6-1 with TRBJ2-2, with a possible D match to TRBD1 (5 bases). With 5 bases removed from V and 4 bases from J, the gap between germline ends came to 17 bases. The germline V gene encodes CDR1 MNHNS and CDR2 SASEGT. The CDR3 runs to 16 residues.

This chain links TRBV20-1 with TRBJ1-2, with 9 bases matching TRBD1. After removal of 1 base from V and 3 bases from J, the junction contained 3 bases not matched to a gene. Germline lookup yields CDR1 DFQATT and CDR2 SNEGSKA (reference sequence). The CDR3 runs to 14 residues. CDR3 loop: CSARGRDRDYGYTF. The CDR3, as DNA: TGCAGTGCTAGAGGACGGGACAGGGACTATGGCTACACCTTC.

The rearrangement links TRBV29-1 to TRBJ1-2; D perhaps matches TRBD1 (5 bases). Germline V gene sequence: CDR1 SQVTM, CDR2 ANQGSEA. Trimming took off 0 bases at V and 6 bases at J, with 17 bases between the two ends. The CDR3 is 15 residues long. CDR3 sequence reads: CSVEDAGRAGNGYTF. The CDR3 region has the DNA TGCAGCGTTGAAGACGCTGGTCGGGCAGGGAATGGCTACACCTTC.

The chain uses TRBV12-3 or TRBV12-4 and TRBJ1-2; a possible D gene is TRBD1 (5 bases). This CDR3 region has 12 residues. V lost 6 bases to trimming and J lost 5 bases, with 10 bases between them. The DNA for the CDR3 is TGTGCCAGCAGAGGGGCAGAATATGGCTACACCTTC. Translation gives CASRGAEYGYTF.

This chain joins TRBV4-3 and TRBJ2-5; TRBD2 matches 7 bases. Germline trimming cut 0 bases from V and 2 bases from J; bases unmatched to any gene: 6. The CDR3 is made up of 16 amino acids. CDR1 and CDR2 from the germline V gene are LGHNA and YSLEER. CDR3 bases: TGCGCCAGCAGCCAAGATCGCGGGAGCTCGCAAGAGACCCAGTACTTC. It specifies CASSQDRGSSQETQYF.

This chain connects TRBV30 to TRBJ2-1; 11 positions agree with TRBD2. CDR3 length: 14 residues. CDR1 and CDR2 from the germline V gene are GTSNPN and SVGIG (reference sequence). Trimming removed 3 bases from V and 8 bases from J; junction bases left unmatched: 6. The CDR3 nucleotides are TGTGCCTGGAGAGTAGCGGGGGGGCCCCATGAGCAGTTCTTC. It translates to CAWRVAGGPHEQFF.